This TCR beta chain was sequenced for a study of cytomegalovirus exposure and HLA in healthy donors. From germline, CDR1 is SGHDN and CDR2 FVKESK. CDR3 length: 15 amino acids. Trimming removed 1 base from V and 2 bases from J, with 12 bases in between. The PCR employed 60 Vbeta primers together with 13 Jbeta primers. Libraries were prepared by immunoSEQ multiplex PCR; TCRdb keeps only in-frame clonotypes and omits some of them. This sample yields about 150,000 clones, of which approximately 82% are seen a single time; roughly 6.7% belongs to the top ten. This TCR was sampled from a man in his forties or fifties in good health and CMV-seropositive. The V call is TRBV14, the J call TRBJ2-7; D is undetermined. Specimen: PBMCs. CDR3: CASSQVGAATYEQYF. The CDR3 DNA reads as TGTGCCAGCAGCCAAGTGGGCGCAGCTACCTACGAGCAGTACTTC.